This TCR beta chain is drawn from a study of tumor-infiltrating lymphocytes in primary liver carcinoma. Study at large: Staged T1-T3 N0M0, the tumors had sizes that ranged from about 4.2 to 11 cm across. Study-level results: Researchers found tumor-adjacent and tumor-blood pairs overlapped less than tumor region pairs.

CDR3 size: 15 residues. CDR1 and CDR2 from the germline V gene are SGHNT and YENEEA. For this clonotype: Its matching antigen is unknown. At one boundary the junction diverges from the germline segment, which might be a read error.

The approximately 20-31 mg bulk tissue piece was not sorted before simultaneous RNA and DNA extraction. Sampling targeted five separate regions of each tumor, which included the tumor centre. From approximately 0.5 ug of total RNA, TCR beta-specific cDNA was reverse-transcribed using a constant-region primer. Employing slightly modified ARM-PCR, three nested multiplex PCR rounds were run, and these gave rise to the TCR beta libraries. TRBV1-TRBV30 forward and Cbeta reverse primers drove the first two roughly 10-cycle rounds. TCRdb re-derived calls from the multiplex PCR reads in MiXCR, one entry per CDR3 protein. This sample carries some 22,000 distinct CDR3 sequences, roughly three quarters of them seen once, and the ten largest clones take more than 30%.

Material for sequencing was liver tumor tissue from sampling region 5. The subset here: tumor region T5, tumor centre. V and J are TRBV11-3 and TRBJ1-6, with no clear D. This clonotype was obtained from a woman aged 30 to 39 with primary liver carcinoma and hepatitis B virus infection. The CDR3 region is CDNSFKWSYNSPLHF. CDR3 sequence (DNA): TGTGACAACAGCTTTAAGTGGAGCTATAATTCACCTCTCCACTTT. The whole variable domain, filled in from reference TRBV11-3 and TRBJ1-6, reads EAGVVQSPRYKIIEKKQPVAFWCNPISGHNTLYWYLQNLGQGPELLIRYENEEAVDDSQLPKDRFSAERLKGVDSTLKIQPAELGDSAVYLCDNSFKWSYNSPLHFGNGTRLTVT.